This T cell receptor (beta chain) appears in the sequencing data of a study of beta chain features in type 1 diabetes. Study-wide results and limits: Patients and controls would be equally affected if PCR favored shorter templates. Researchers could not determine here whether HLA type influences TCRB rearrangement. Naive, central memory and Treg TCRB repertoires seemed to resemble each other more closely in patients than they did in healthy donors.

The ends were cut back, 4 bases at V and 5 bases at J, with 12 bases in the middle. The germline V gene encodes CDR1 SEHNR and CDR2 FQNEAQ (reference sequence). The CDR3 is made up of 14 amino acids. Expressed TCRB transcripts were sequenced, since all the RNA that had been isolated was reverse transcribed. Measured with immunoSEQ multiplex PCR; TCRdb has only the in-frame clones, and not every one. In the table there are hundreds of thousands of clones, roughly 12% of which are singletons. On this clone itself: Its antigen remains unknown.

V and J are TRBV7-9 and TRBJ1-5; D is possibly TRBD1 (6 bases). Material for sequencing was naive CD4+ T cells from blood. The TCR comes from a young man in good health. CDR3 bases: TGTGCCAGCAGCTCACAGGGAAGTGATCAGCCCCAGCATTTT. This encodes CASSSQGSDQPQHF.